This TCR beta chain appears in the sequencing data of a study of Ad26.COV2.S vaccination and SARS-CoV-2 variants. As for the study in general: Once or twice, 56 days apart, Ad26.COV2.S was delivered intramuscularly. Findings and caveats of the study: Vaccinees and placebo recipients showed similar non-spike TCR breadth.

Profiling relied on immunoSEQ multiplex PCR, and the TCRdb table lists in-frame clones only, not all of them. The sample has some 390,000 clones, roughly nine tenths seen once. Sample treatment: about 20 received Ad26.COV2.S at low or high dose, single or two shots; 5 received placebo; per-sample allocation not given. It was on day 63 after the first vaccine or placebo injection that samples were taken. Vaccination employed an Ad26 vector expressing the Wuhan-strain SARS-CoV-2 spike. Trimming removed 3 bases at V and 4 bases at J, with 12 bases between. CDR1 LGHDT and CDR2 YNNKEL come from the germline V gene (reference sequence). This CDR3 has 14 amino acids. To note about this clone: Its antigen is undetermined.

The specimen was peripheral blood, collected in a trial of Ad26.COV2.S vaccine versus placebo. V and J are TRBV3-1 (or the pseudogene TRBV3-2) and TRBJ1-1; D perhaps matches TRBD1 (5 bases). This TCR came from a person between 18 and 60 years old who received the Ad26.COV2.S COVID-19 vaccine or a placebo. CDR3 in DNA: TGTGCCAGCAGCCAGCAGGGCTGGTTCACTGAAGCTTTCTTT. Its protein product is CASSQQGWFTEAFF.